Below, 10 T cell receptor beta chains from the same sample are listed, as sequenced in a study of CD8+ T cells in alopecia areata. The authors extracted RNA and reverse transcribed it into cDNA as the sequencing template. The assay was immunoSEQ multiplex PCR, and TCRdb's table has in-frame clones only and misses some. This sample carries 70,000 or so clones, approximately 58% of them seen once, and the ten largest clones take around a sixth. Sequenced here: CD8+ T cells sorted from blood, sampled at week 0. These receptors were collected from a human donor with alopecia areata.

The J gene is TRBJ2-3, the V gene TRBV5-1; 11 bases map to TRBD2. V lost 2 bases to trimming and J lost 2 bases; unmatched junction nucleotides: 10. CDR3 length: 18 residues. Germline lookup yields CDR1 SGHRS and CDR2 YFSETQ. Here the CDR3 reads CASSFGLAGILDTDTQYF. The CDR3 DNA reads TGCGCCAGCAGCTTTGGACTAGCGGGTATACTGGACACAGATACGCAGTATTTT.

With respect to this clone: This sample includes further DNA sequences coding for the same CDR3. The CDR3 reads CSVTGTSAGNEQFF. The CDR3, as DNA: TGCAGCGTGACCGGGACTAGCGCCGGCAATGAGCAGTTCTTC. The V gene is TRBV29-1, the J gene TRBJ2-1; 10 bases agree with TRBD2. Germline assignment: CDR1 SQVTM and CDR2 ANQGSEA. Unmatched junction bases numbered 8, after V lost 6 bases and J lost 6 bases. The CDR3 loop spans 14 amino acids.

This clone was seen many times. The J gene is TRBJ1-2, the V gene TRBV28; D might be TRBD1 (5 bases). The CDR3 covers 14 residues. V was clipped by 6 bases and J by 2 bases, with 13 bases between them. Germline V gene lookup returns CDR1 MDHEN and CDR2 SYDVKM. The CDR3 loop reads CASRGTGPNYGYTF. DNA for the CDR3: TGTGCCAGCAGGGGGACCGGGCCGAACTATGGCTACACCTTC.

The chain recombines TRBV2 with TRBJ1-1; D is uncertain. The CDR3 consists of 13 residues. V was shortened by 11 bases and J by 0 bases, with 13 bases between the two germline ends. The germline V gene encodes CDR1 SNHLY and CDR2 FYNNEI. In nucleotides, the CDR3 is TGTGCCTTATACCAAGGTTTGAACACTGAAGCTTTCTTT. Translated: CALYQGLNTEAFF.

This clone occurred once. The V gene is TRBV2, the J gene TRBJ1-5; D gene unclear. The V end was cut by 7 bases, the J end by 7 bases, with 14 bases between. The germline V gene encodes CDR1 SNHLY and CDR2 FYNNEI. This CDR3 is built from 13 residues. CDR3 DNA sequence: TGTGCCAGCATGGTCGGCATGAGCCAGCCCCAGCATTTT. It yields the protein CASMVGMSQPQHF.

In this sample, this clone turned up a few times. This sequence is one base from a far larger clone and is likely a read error. This sample also contains other DNA sequences that code for the same CDR3. The V and J genes are TRBV7-9 and TRBJ2-3; possible D gene TRBD2, 6 bases. From germline, CDR1 is SEHNR and CDR2 FQNEAQ (reference sequence). There are 16 residues in the CDR3. The ends were cut back, 5 bases at V and 1 base at J, with 16 bases in the middle. The CDR3 DNA reads as TGTGCCAGCAGCCAAGATCTCCAGCGGGGCACAGATACGCAGTATTTT. Amino acids: CASSQDLQRGTDTQYF.

This clone was counted only a few times. The J gene is TRBJ1-1, the V gene TRBV4-3, with a weak D call TRBD1 (5 bases). Between the trimmed V and J ends, which lost 3 bases and 4 bases, there was a span of 9 bases. The CDR3 contains 13 residues. Germline V lookup: CDR1 LGHNA, CDR2 YSLEER. Here the CDR3 DNA reads TGCGCCAGCAGCCATACGACAGCCACTGAAGCTTTCTTT. It encodes CASSHTTATEAFF.

V usage is TRBV29-1 and J usage is TRBJ2-2, with 7 bases matching TRBD2. This CDR3 is 13 amino acids long. CDR1 is SQVTM and CDR2 is ANQGSEA in the germline V gene. CDR3 residues: CSSAGTGAGELFF. CDR3 bases: TGCAGTTCAGCGGGGACGGGCGCCGGGGAGCTGTTTTTT.

This clone was detected once. The CDR3 loop reads CASSTGTPNQPQHF. The DNA for the CDR3 is TGTGCCAGCTCAACAGGGACACCCAATCAGCCCCAGCATTTT. This rearrangement joins TRBV18 to TRBJ1-5; TRBD1 is a possible D gene (6 bases). Trimming cost V 5 bases and J 3 bases, with 11 bases left between them. The CDR3 is 14 amino acids. Germline-derived CDR1 and CDR2 are KGHSH and LQKENI. Using reference TRBV18 and TRBJ1-5 for the parts outside the CDR3, the full variable domain is NAGVMQNPRHLVRRRGQEARLRCSPMKGHSHVYWYRQLPEEGLKFMVYLQKENIIDESGMPKERFSAEFPKEGPSILRIQQVVRGDSAAYFCASSTGTPNQPQHFGDGTRLSIL.

This clone was picked up a small number of times. The rearrangement joins TRBV29-1 to TRBJ1-2; possibly TRBD1 for D (5 bases). The germline V gene has CDR1 SQVTM and CDR2 ANQGSEA. The CDR3 has 11 amino acids. Trimming cost V 7 bases and J 6 bases, with 12 bases left between them. CDR3 coding DNA: TGCAGCGCCAGGGTCGTCAATGGCTACACCTTC. As protein: CSARVVNGYTF.